A selection of T cell receptor beta chains follows, all from one sample in a study of T cells expressing NK-cell markers. Using the 5' RACE reads, TCRdb records one entry per CDR3 protein without DNA. Listed are some 440,000 distinct CDR3 sequences; 1.4% falls within the top ten. Sequencing was performed on blood T cells: a sorted CD56 or NKG2C T cell subset, CD4+ or CD8+ T cells, or bulk PBMC T cells (not recorded which). All receptors derive from a woman aged 45 to 65 in good health. The CDR3 runs from the conserved cysteine through the conserved F or W.

V gene	J gene	CDR3 protein
TRBV7-3	TRBJ2-1	CASSLRDSTGSNEQFF
TRBV5-1	TRBJ2-5	CASSSGTGAVGETQYF
TRBV5-4	TRBJ2-3	CASSLAGAQTQYF
TRBV7-9	TRBJ2-3	CASSLRLAGTVGTDTQYF
TRBV30	TRBJ2-1	CAWMGEGPRIDEQFF
TRBV6-6	TRBJ2-3	CASSYSQTSGDYTDTQYF
TRBV4-2	TRBJ2-3	CASSQNRLVADTQYF
TRBV5-1	TRBJ2-3	CASSLSSSGRRTDTQYF
TRBV24-1	TRBJ2-3	CATSDTDGGVDTQYF
TRBV20-1	TRBJ1-5	CSALSGANSNQPQHF
TRBV7-9	TRBJ1-2	CASSPDQELWTGPYGYTF
TRBV24-1	TRBJ2-3	CATSDTGQGAYNTQYF
TRBV20-1	TRBJ2-1	CSAASGAPNNEQFF
TRBV20-1	TRBJ2-1	CSAPHSGGLGFYNEQFF
TRBV5-1	TRBJ2-1	CASSGKRDLPNEQFF
TRBV20-1	TRBJ2-3	CSAYDSGLAEPDTQYF
TRBV6-5	TRBJ1-2	CASRPVRDGGYTF
TRBV28	TRBJ2-5	CASSLDDGETQYF
TRBV10-1	TRBJ2-5	CASSAAGQETQYF
TRBV24-1	TRBJ1-4	CATSQPAATNEKLFF
TRBV6-5	TRBJ2-1	CASSPAGVGSYNEQFF
TRBV12-3/TRBV12-4	TRBJ2-3	CASRERSTDTQYF